This TCR beta chain emerged from a study of blood T cell repertoires in COVID-19. Study as a whole: Spain, Italy and the United States supplied samples that represented acute and convalescent COVID-19.

Individuals aged roughly 18 to 95 years were recruited from approximately 24 US areas. Which cohort a participant joined came from the clinical history participants gave. This clone turned up a few times. The J segment lost 2 bases and the V segment lost 1 base, leaving 5 bases of the junction unmatched. Germline CDR1 is MGHDK and CDR2 is SYGVNS. CDR3 length equals 17 residues. Source study methods: Researchers report that nucleated cell counts were estimated from reference gene primer amplification. The method was immunoSEQ multiplex PCR; TCRdb's version includes in-frame clones alone and lacks a portion of them. That table is the source of V, J and clone size, and D and trimming were worked out from the DNA. The data contain roughly 200,000 clones, 85% of them singletons.

Input material: PBMCs or T cells enriched from blood (not recorded which). This sequence was found in a man between 40 and 49 years old who had recovered from COVID-19. The chain carries TRBV25-1 and TRBJ1-6; TRBD1 aligns across 7 bases. CDR3 in amino acids: CASSEWQGGPYNSPLHF. The CDR3 DNA is TGTGCCAGCAGTGAATGGCAGGGGGGACCCTATAATTCACCCCTCCACTTT.